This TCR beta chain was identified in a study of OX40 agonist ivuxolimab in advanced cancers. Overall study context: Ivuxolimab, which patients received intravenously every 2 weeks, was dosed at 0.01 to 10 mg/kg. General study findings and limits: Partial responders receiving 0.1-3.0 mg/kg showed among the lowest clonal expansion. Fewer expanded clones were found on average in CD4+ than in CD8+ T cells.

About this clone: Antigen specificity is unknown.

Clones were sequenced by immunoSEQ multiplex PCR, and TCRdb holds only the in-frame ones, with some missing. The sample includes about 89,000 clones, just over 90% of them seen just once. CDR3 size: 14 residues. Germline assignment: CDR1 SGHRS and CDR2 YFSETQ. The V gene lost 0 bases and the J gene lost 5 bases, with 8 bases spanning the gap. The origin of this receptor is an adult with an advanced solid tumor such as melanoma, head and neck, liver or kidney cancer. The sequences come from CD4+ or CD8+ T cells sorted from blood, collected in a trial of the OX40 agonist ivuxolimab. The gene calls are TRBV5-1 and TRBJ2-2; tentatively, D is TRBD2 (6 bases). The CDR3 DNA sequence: TGCGCCAGCAGCTTGGCTAGCGAGACCGGGGAGCTGTTTTTT. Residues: CASSLASETGELFF. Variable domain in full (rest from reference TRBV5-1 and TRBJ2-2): KAGVTQTPRYLIKTRGQQVTLSCSPISGHRSVSWYQQTPGQGLQFLFEYFSETQRNKGNFPGRFSGRQFSNSRSEMNVSTLELGDSALYLCASSLASETGELFFGEGSRLTVL.